This TCR beta chain comes out of a study of blood T cell repertoires in COVID-19. In the study overall: The United States, Italy and Spain supplied acute and convalescent COVID-19 samples. Sources were T cells, B-cell-depleted T cells, or PBMCs; the material itself was cDNA or gDNA.

In the authors' workflow: Nucleated cell number was recorded as an estimate derived from reference gene primer amplification. Method: immunoSEQ multiplex PCR; TCRdb's copy keeps in-frame clones and lacks some. V, J and clone size are those of that table, while D and trimming were read from the DNA. The data hold roughly 120,000 clones, with approximately 84% observed a single time. V dropped 5 bases and J dropped 4; count of bases not matched to a gene: 10. Germline V gene data show CDR1 as GTSNPN and CDR2 as SVGIG (reference sequence). There are 15 residues in the CDR3. The chain joins TRBV30 to TRBJ2-2; 7 bases line up with TRBD1. Material: peripheral blood. The TCR was taken from a man aged 35 to 55 with acute or convalescent COVID-19. The CDR3 DNA sequence: TGTGCCTGGGACCCAGCAGGGGGAAGCACCGGGGAGCTGTTTTTT. This gives the protein CAWDPAGGSTGELFF. The full variable domain, rest sourced from reference TRBV30 and TRBJ2-2, is SQTIHQWPATLVQPVGSPLSLECTVEGTSNPNLYWYRQAAGRGLQLLFYSVGIGQISSEVPQNLSASRPQDRQFILSSKKLLLSDSGFYLCAWDPAGGSTGELFFGEGSRLTVL.